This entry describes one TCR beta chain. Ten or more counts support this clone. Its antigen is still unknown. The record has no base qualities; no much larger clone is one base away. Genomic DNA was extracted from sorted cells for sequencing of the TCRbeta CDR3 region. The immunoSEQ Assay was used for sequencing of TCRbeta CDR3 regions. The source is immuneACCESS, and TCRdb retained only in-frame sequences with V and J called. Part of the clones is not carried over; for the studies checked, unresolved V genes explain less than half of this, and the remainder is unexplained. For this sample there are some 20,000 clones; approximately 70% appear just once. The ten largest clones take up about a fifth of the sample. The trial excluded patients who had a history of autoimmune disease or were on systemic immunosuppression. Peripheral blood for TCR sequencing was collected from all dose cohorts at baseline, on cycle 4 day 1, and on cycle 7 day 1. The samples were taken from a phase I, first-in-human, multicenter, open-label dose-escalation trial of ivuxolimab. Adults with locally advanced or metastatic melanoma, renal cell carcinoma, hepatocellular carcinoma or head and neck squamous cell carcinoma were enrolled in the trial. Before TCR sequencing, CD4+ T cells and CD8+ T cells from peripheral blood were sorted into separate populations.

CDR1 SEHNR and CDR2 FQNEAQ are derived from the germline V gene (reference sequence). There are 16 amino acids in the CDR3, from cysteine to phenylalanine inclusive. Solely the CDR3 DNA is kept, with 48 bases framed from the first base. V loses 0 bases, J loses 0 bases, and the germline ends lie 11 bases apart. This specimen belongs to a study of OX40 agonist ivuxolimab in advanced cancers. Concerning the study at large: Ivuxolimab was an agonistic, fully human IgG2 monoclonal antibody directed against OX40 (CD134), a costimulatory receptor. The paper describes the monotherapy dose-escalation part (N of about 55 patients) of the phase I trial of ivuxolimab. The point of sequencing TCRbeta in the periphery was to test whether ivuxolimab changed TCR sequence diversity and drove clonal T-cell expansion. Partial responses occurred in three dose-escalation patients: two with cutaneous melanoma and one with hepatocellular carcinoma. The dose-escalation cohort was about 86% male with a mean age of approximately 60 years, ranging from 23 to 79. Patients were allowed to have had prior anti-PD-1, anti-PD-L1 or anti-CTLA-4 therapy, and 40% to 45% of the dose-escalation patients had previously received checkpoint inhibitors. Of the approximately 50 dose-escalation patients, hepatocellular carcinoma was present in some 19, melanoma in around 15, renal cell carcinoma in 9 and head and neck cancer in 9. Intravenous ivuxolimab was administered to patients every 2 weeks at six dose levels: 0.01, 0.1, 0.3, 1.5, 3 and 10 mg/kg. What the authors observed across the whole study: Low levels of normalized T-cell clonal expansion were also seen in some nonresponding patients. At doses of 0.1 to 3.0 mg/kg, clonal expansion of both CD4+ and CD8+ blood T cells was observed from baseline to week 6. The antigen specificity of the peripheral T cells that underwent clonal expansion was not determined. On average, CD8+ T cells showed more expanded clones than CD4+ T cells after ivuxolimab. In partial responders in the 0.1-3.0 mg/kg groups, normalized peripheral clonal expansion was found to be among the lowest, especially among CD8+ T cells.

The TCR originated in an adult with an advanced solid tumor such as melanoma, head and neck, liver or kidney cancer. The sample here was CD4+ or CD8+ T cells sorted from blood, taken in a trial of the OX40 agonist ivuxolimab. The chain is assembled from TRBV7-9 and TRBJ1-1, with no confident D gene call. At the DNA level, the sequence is TGTGCCAGCAGCTTAGCAGGGAGCGGGGTGAACACTGAAGCTTTCTTT. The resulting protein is CASSLAGSGVNTEAFF.